The 19 T cell receptor beta chains below come from one sample, sequenced in a study of identical twins. TCRdb independently ran MiXCR on the 5' RACE reads; one entry per CDR3 protein. The table lists a few hundred thousand distinct CDR3 sequences, around a sixth of them singletons. The sample comprised naive T cells sorted from blood. The origin of the receptors is a man aged 50-59 years in good health.

The chain employs TRBV12-3 or TRBV12-4 and TRBJ2-5; tentative D call: TRBD2 (5 bases). V was clipped by 4 bases and J by 5 bases, with 11 bases between them. The length of the CDR3 is 13 residues. This CDR3 is CASSWELPETQYF. DNA for the CDR3: TGTGCCAGCAGTTGGGAGTTACCGGAGACCCAGTACTTC.

The table lists this clonotype with a few counts. The chain couples TRBV6-5 to TRBJ2-7, with 14 positions matching TRBD2. The CDR3 has 16 amino acids. Germline trimming cut 2 bases from V and 3 bases from J; bases unmatched to any gene: 3. Looked up from germline, CDR1 is MNHEY and CDR2 is SVGAGI. The CDR3 DNA reads TGTGCCAGCAGTTACACGGGACTAGCGGGGGACTACGAGCAGTACTTC. Protein sequence: CASSYTGLAGDYEQYF.

This clonotype has just one count. Germline is not matched at one junction end, which may reflect a read error. This sequence joins TRBV10-3 and TRBJ2-3, with 13 bases aligning to TRBD2. This CDR3 has 17 residues. Germline CDR1 is ENHRY and CDR2 is SYGVKD. CDR3 in DNA: TGTGCCATCAGGGTACCGACTAGCGGGAGGAGCACAGATACGCTGTATTTT. It encodes CAIRVPTSGRSTDTLYF.

The table lists this clonotype with a few counts. Germline and junction disagree at one end, which may indicate a read error. The genes are TRBV7-7 and TRBJ2-5, with a possible D match to TRBD2 (6 bases). The CDR3 length is 17 residues. The germline V gene has CDR1 SSHAT and CDR2 FNYEAQ (reference sequence). For the CDR3, the DNA is TGTGCTAGCAGCTCCCTGGGCGGGACTCCGTACCAAGAGACCCAGTACTTC. It is translated as CASSSLGGTPYQETQYF.

This clonotype was seen at least ten times. This rearrangement joins TRBV5-1 to TRBJ2-7; a possible D gene is TRBD1 (5 bases). Germline CDR1 is SGHRS and CDR2 is YFSETQ. CDR3 length: 14 residues. Trimming removed 0 bases at V and 1 base at J, with 8 bases between. The CDR3, as DNA: TGCGCCAGCAGCTTGGACAGGTTTTCCTACGAGCAGTACTTC. It translates to CASSLDRFSYEQYF.

In this sample, this clonotype turned up a few times. The CDR3 DNA sequence: TGTGCCAGCAGCTTGGCATTTTTCACAGGGTCCTACGAGCAGTACTTC. This sequence encodes CASSLAFFTGSYEQYF. The rearrangement joins TRBV5-5 to TRBJ2-7; TRBD1 is a possible D gene (6 bases). Deletions cut 0 bases from V and 1 base from J, with 14 bases between. CDR3 length equals 16 residues. Germline lookup yields CDR1 SGHKS and CDR2 YYEKEE (reference sequence).

This clonotype has a count of ten or more. This sequence joins TRBV5-1 and TRBJ2-7; D might be TRBD1 or TRBD2, each matching 5 bases. Germline values: CDR1 SGHRS, CDR2 YFSETQ. This CDR3 region has 13 residues. V lost 0 bases to trimming and J lost 7 bases, with 11 bases between them. CDR3 residues: CASSLGGRQEQYF. DNA for the CDR3: TGCGCCAGCAGCTTGGGGGGACGTCAGGAGCAGTACTTC.

A few counts support this clonotype. V is TRBV5-8 and J is TRBJ2-3; no definite D call. In germline, CDR1 is SGHTS, CDR2 YDEGEE. CDR3 length equals 16 residues. The V gene lost 0 bases and the J gene lost 2 bases, with 13 bases spanning the gap. The CDR3 loop is CASSLGSRLTTDTQYF. The CDR3 region has the DNA TGTGCCAGCAGCTTGGGCAGTAGACTGACCACAGATACGCAGTATTTT.

This clonotype was picked up one time. It may be a read error: a sequence one base away is much more abundant. The CDR3 ends on some other residue instead of the conserved phenylalanine or tryptophan, so this is likely a read error. The chain recombines TRBV25-1 with TRBJ1-2; D gene ambiguous. Germline CDR1 is MGHDK and CDR2 is SYGVNS. This CDR3 has 13 amino acids. Trimming took 3 bases from V and 2 from J, leaving 7 bases between them. The CDR3 coding sequence is TGTGCCAGCAGTGATCCGGTAAACTATGGCTACACCTCC. Translation gives CASSDPVNYGYTS.

The V gene is TRBV27, the J gene TRBJ2-6; D might be TRBD1 or TRBD2, each matching 5 bases. CDR1 is MNHEY and CDR2 is SMNVEV in the germline V gene (reference sequence). V shed 6 bases and J shed 0 bases, with 21 bases lying between them. This CDR3 is 19 amino acids long. The CDR3 DNA sequence: TGTGCCAGCAGCCTCAAGGACGGGGCTTCGATCTCTGGGGCCAACGTCCTGACTTTC. It codes for CASSLKDGASISGANVLTF.

This clonotype was seen a handful of times. This sequence joins TRBV15 and TRBJ2-7, with D perhaps TRBD1 or TRBD2 (5 bases each). V was cut by 5 bases and J by 0 bases, with 17 bases left in between. There are 16 residues in the CDR3. In germline, CDR1 is LNHNV, CDR2 YYDKDF (reference sequence). The chain's CDR3 is CATSPNRGPRSYEQYF. The DNA of the CDR3 is TGTGCCACCAGCCCAAACCGGGGCCCCCGCTCCTACGAGCAGTACTTC.

This clonotype was counted at least ten times. The chain combines TRBV25-1 with TRBJ1-2; tentatively, D is TRBD1 (5 bases). Germline V gene data show CDR1 as MGHDK and CDR2 as SYGVNS. Trimming stripped 1 base from V and 2 bases from J, with 8 bases between. The CDR3 runs 14 residues. CDR3 protein: CASSESGDNYGYTF. CDR3 nucleotide sequence: TGTGCCAGCAGTGAATCTGGGGACAACTATGGCTACACCTTC.

There are a few counts of this clonotype. The chain couples TRBV6-1 to TRBJ2-7; 10 bases map to TRBD1. The germline CDR1 and CDR2 sequences are MNHNS and SASEGT. J was trimmed by 3 bases and V by 5 bases; bases with no gene match: 4. The CDR3 extends over 14 amino acids. CDR3 residues: CASSKTGGNYEQYF. DNA of the CDR3: TGTGCCAGCAGTAAGACAGGGGGCAACTACGAGCAGTACTTC.

This clonotype was found a few times. The rearrangement joins TRBV3-1 to TRBJ2-1; 13 positions match TRBD2. After removal of 6 bases from V and 4 bases from J, the junction contained 3 bases not matched to a gene. Germline values: CDR1 LGHDT, CDR2 YNNKEL (reference sequence). CDR3 length: 15 residues. CDR3 amino acids: CASRTTSGRYNEQFF. CDR3 in DNA: TGTGCCAGCAGGACGACTAGCGGGAGGTACAATGAGCAGTTCTTC.

This clonotype occurred a few times. V usage is TRBV29-1 and J usage is TRBJ1-2, with no clear D. From germline, CDR1 is SQVTM and CDR2 ANQGSEA. This CDR3 spans 14 amino acids. V lost 7 bases to trimming and J lost 0 bases, with 15 bases between them. CDR3 nucleotide sequence: TGCAGCGCCGGTGAGATACTATCTAACTATGGCTACACCTTC. Its protein product is CSAGEILSNYGYTF.

The J gene is TRBJ2-1, the V gene TRBV12-3 or TRBV12-4, with 7 positions matching TRBD2. Trimming removed 0 bases from V and 0 bases from J; junction bases left unmatched: 5. The CDR3 sequence is 17 residues long. The CDR3 DNA reads as TGTGCCAGCAGTTTAGCGCTACTAGCGAGCTCCTACAATGAGCAGTTCTTC. Translated: CASSLALLASSYNEQFF.

The chain joins TRBV20-1 to TRBJ1-6, with a tentative D call TRBD1 (5 bases). Trimming removed 0 bases at V and 6 bases at J, with 9 bases between. Germline CDR1 and CDR2: DFQATT and SNEGSKA (reference sequence). This CDR3 comprises 14 residues. CDR3 DNA: TGCAGTGCTAGAGAGGCAGGGTCTAATTCACCCCTCCACTTT. This codes for CSAREAGSNSPLHF.

The sample holds a few counts of this clonotype. The chain couples TRBV3-1 to TRBJ1-2; 10 positions agree with TRBD1. The germline V gene encodes CDR1 LGHDT and CDR2 YNNKEL (reference sequence). The ends lost 4 bases at V and 6 bases at J; junction bases unmatched: 5. The CDR3 is 14 residues long. CDR3 bases: TGTGCCAGCAGCCCGAGGGACAGGGGAGATGGCTACACCTTC. Translated: CASSPRDRGDGYTF.

The V call is TRBV5-1, the J call TRBJ1-5, with 7 nucleotides matching TRBD1. The CDR3 consists of 15 residues. Germline V gene sequence: CDR1 SGHRS, CDR2 YFSETQ. V lost 0 bases and J lost 6; bases outside the gene matches: 6. CDR3 residues: CASSLAPDRAQPQHF. The CDR3 nucleotides read TGCGCCAGCAGCTTGGCCCCCGACAGGGCTCAGCCCCAGCATTTT.